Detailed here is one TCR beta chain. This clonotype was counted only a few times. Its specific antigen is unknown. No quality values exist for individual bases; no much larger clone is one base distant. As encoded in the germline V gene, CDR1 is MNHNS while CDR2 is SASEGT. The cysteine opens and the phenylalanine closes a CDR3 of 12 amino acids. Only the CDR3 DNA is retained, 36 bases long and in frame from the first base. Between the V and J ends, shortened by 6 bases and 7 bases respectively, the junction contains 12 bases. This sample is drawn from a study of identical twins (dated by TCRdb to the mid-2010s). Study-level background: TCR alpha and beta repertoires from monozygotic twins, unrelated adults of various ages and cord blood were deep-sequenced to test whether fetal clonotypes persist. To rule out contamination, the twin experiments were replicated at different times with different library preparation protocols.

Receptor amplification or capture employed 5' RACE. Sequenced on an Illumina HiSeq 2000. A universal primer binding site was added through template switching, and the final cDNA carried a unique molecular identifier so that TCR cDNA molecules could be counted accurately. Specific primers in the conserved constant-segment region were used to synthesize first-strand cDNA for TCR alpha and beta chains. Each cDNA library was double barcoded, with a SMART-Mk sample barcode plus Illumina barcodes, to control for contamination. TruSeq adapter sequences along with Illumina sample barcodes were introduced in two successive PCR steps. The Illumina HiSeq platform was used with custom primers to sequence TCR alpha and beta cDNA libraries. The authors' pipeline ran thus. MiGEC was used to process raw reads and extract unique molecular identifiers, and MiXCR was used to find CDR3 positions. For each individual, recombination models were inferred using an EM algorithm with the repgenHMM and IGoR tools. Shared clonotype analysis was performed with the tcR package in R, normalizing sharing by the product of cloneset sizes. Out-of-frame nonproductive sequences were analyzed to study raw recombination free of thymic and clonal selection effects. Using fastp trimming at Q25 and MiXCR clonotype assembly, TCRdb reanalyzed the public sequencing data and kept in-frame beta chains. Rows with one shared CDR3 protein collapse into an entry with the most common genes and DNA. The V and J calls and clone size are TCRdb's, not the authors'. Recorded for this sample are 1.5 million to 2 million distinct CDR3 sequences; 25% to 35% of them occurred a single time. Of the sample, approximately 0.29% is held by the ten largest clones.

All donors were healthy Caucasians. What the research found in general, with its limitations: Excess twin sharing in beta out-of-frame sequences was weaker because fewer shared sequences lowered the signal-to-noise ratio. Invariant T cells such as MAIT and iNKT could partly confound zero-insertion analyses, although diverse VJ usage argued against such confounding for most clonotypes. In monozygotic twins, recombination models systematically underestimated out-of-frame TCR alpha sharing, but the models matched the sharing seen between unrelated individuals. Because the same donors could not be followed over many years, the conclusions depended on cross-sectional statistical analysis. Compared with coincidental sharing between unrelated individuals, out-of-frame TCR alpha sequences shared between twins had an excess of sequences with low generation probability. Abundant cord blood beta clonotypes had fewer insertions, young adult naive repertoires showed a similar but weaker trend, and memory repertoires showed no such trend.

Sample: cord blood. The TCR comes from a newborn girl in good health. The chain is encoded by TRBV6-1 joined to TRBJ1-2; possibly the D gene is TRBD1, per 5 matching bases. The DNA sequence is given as TGTGCCAGCAGAGCAGGGTTGGGTGGCTACACCTTC. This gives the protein CASRAGLGGYTF.